This T cell receptor beta chain was observed in a study of Graves' ophthalmopathy and Graves' hyperthyroidism. Study conclusions and caveats: The majority of expanded thyroid clonotypes above 0.001 frequency also occurred in blood. The model's prediction of ophthalmopathy progression had around 70% sensitivity and around 72% specificity.

The sequenced template was RNA, covering the TCR beta CDR3 region. RT-PCR in the first round used HTBI primers; a second-round multiplex PCR followed. TCRdb ran MiXCR on the multiplex PCR reads and lists one entry per CDR3 protein. The sample lists about half a million distinct CDR3 sequences; approximately 15% were seen once. Lactation, pregnancy, uncontrolled infections and other autoimmune diseases were all grounds for excluding patients. This clonotype was seen at least ten times. The target antigen is unknown. The V gene end was trimmed by 1 base and the J gene end by 2 bases; junction bases not matched to a gene: 8. The germline gives CDR1 LGHNT, CDR2 FRNRAP. CDR3 length: 17 residues.

The chain carries TRBV12-5 and TRBJ1-2, with TRBD1 identical over 9 bases. This receptor was identified in a woman aged 30 to 39 with Graves' ophthalmopathy. Sequenced sample: blood. The CDR3 sequence: CASGLDLTGGVNYGYTF. The CDR3 nucleotides read TGTGCTAGTGGTTTGGACCTAACAGGGGGCGTAAACTATGGCTACACCTTC.